This TCR beta chain was sequenced for a study of cytomegalovirus exposure and HLA in healthy donors. The germline V gene encodes CDR1 SEHNR and CDR2 FQNEAQ (reference sequence). The CDR3 runs to 15 residues. Trimming cost V 5 bases and J 3 bases, with 16 bases left between them. With 60 Vbeta and 13 Jbeta primers, the PCR was carried out. Study processing details: In a later analysis, of about 80 million unique beta chains, around 9.9 million appeared in at least two donors. TCRdb keeps only in-frame clones here, not all; method: immunoSEQ multiplex PCR. That table supplies the V and J calls and clone size; D and trimming were determined from the DNA. The sample table includes roughly 190,000 clones.

Material for sequencing was PBMCs. J is TRBJ1-1 and V is TRBV7-9; no definite D call. The clonotype comes from a man aged 25-45 years in good health and CMV-seronegative. In DNA, the CDR3 is TGTGCCAGCAGCCCCCAAGGGAGGGAGGACACTGAAGCTTTCTTT. Protein product: CASSPQGREDTEAFF.